The sequence of this T cell receptor beta chain was determined in a study of a mutant IDH1 vaccine in newly diagnosed glioma. Study background: Vaccine dosing followed radiotherapy by 4-6 weeks, or accompanied temozolomide cycles. Most patients had received both radiotherapy and temozolomide, the prior options being radiotherapy, temozolomide, or both.

Some clones are missing from TCRdb's copy, which holds only in-frame ones; the method was immunoSEQ multiplex PCR. The data hold 75,000 to 80,000 clones, with around 83% observed a single time. Specified time point: week 23, last vaccination. Vaccination comprised doses that each held 300 ug of mutant IDH1 20-mer peptide, plus topical imiquimod. Donors' newly diagnosed IDH1-mutant WHO grade 3 or 4 astrocytomas lacked nuclear ATRX. Trimming pared 6 bases from V and 0 bases from J, leaving 9 bases between. Germline CDR1 MNHEY, CDR2 SVGAGI. The CDR3 covers 15 residues. As regards this clone: Its matching antigen is unknown.

This specimen consisted of PBMCs, obtained from a glioma patient whose treatment included an IDH1 peptide vaccine. This rearrangement joins TRBV6-5 to TRBJ2-6, with no clear D. The TCR was taken from a woman in her 50s with glioma. The CDR3 sequence: CASRSPYSGANVLTF. The CDR3 DNA is TGTGCCAGCAGATCCCCCTACTCTGGGGCCAACGTCCTGACTTTC.